A selection of T cell receptor beta chains follows, all from one sample in a study of T cells after posttransplantation cyclophosphamide. Some clones are missing from TCRdb's copy, which holds only in-frame ones; the method was immunoSEQ multiplex PCR. Among about 21,000 clones, approximately 86% were seen once, and the ten largest hold approximately 2.3%. The material was PBMCs, obtained approximately 360 days after allogeneic stem cell transplant with calcineurin inhibitor and methotrexate. The receptors come from a female patient in her thirties or forties who received an allogeneic stem cell transplant from an unrelated donor, was CMV-positive, and had acute and chronic GVHD. A subset of T cells may come from the graft donor. Both conserved end residues are part of each CDR3. Fields, in order: V gene, J gene, CDR3 protein.

>TRBV7-6|TRBJ1-1
CASSFGRGPDFF
>TRBV30|TRBJ1-2
CAWTGNYGYTF
>TRBV19|TRBJ1-4
CASSQSQGGLKLLVF
>TRBV30|TRBJ1-1
CAWSGGHRLWAFF
>TRBV28|TRBJ1-4
CASSPGQGTEKLFF
>TRBV5-1|NA
CASSLEPASLYEQYF
>TRBV10-1|TRBJ2-5
CASNSGQGGQETQYF
>TRBV6-1|TRBJ2-1
CASRTVGTGRNEQFF
>TRBV6-5|TRBJ2-7
CASSSGGTYEQYF
>TRBV7-9|TRBJ1-1
CASSRQQGNTEAFF